The 7 T cell receptor beta chains presented below share a single source sample, sequenced in a study of blood T cell repertoires in COVID-19. Profiling relied on immunoSEQ multiplex PCR, and the TCRdb table lists in-frame clones only, not all of them. Among 250,000 or so clones listed, approximately 89% were seen once. The sequenced sample consisted of PBMCs or T cells enriched from blood (not recorded which). The source of these receptors is a man aged 35 to 55 who had been exposed to COVID-19.

The genes are TRBV7-2 and TRBJ2-2, with D maybe TRBD2 (6 bases). This CDR3 contains 13 residues. Germline-derived CDR1 and CDR2 are SGHTA and FQGNSA. V gave up 4 bases and J gave up 7 bases, with 10 bases separating them. CDR3: CASSSVGGGELFF. The CDR3 nucleotides are TGTGCCAGCAGCTCTGTGGGAGGCGGGGAGCTGTTTTTT. Supplemented by reference TRBV7-2 and TRBJ2-2, the full variable domain reads GAGVSQSPSNKVTEKGKDVELRCDPISGHTALYWYRQSLGQGLEFLIYFQGNSAPDKSGLPSDRFSAERTGGSVSTLTIQRTQQEDSAVYLCASSSVGGGELFFGEGSRLTVL.

This rearrangement joins TRBV20-1 to TRBJ1-4; TRBD1 might be the D (6 bases). Per the germline V gene, CDR1 is DFQATT and CDR2 is SNEGSKA (reference sequence). Trimming took 3 bases from V and 4 from J, leaving 15 bases between them. The CDR3 totals 15 residues. The CDR3 region has the DNA TGCAGTGCTAGTCGGTTGGGACAACATAATGAAAAACTGTTTTTT. This sequence encodes CSASRLGQHNEKLFF.

The chain recombines TRBV7-9 with TRBJ1-5; 10 bases agree with TRBD1. V shed 5 bases, J shed 0 bases, and the junction held 4 bases outside the gene matches. Per germline, CDR1 SEHNR and CDR2 FQNEAQ (reference sequence). The CDR3 totals 16 residues. The CDR3 DNA sequence: TGTGCCAGCAGCCTGGGGACAGGGGATAGCAATCAGCCCCAGCATTTT. This sequence encodes CASSLGTGDSNQPQHF.

V gene TRBV6-5 combines with J gene TRBJ1-2, with TRBD1 identical over 9 bases. Germline CDR1 reads MNHEY; CDR2 reads SVGAGI. V gave up 7 bases and J gave up 4 bases; unmatched junction bases: 7. The CDR3 is made up of 14 amino acids. The CDR3 sequence: CASKTGTGIYGYTF. CDR3 coding DNA: TGTGCCAGCAAAACCGGGACAGGGATCTATGGCTACACCTTC.

The chain joins TRBV5-6 to TRBJ2-3; TRBD2 matches at 7 bases. Trimming removed 0 bases from V and 3 bases from J; junction bases left unmatched: 1. Germline CDR1 reads SGHDT; CDR2 reads YYEEEE. CDR3 length: 14 residues. The CDR3 DNA is TGTGCCAGCAGCTTGGGCGGGAGTACAGATACGCAGTATTTT. Translated: CASSLGGSTDTQYF.

The chain carries TRBV27 and TRBJ2-7; the D gene is possibly TRBD2 (7 bases). The CDR3 totals 14 residues. V shed 3 bases and J shed 3 bases, with 12 bases lying between them. From germline, CDR1 is MNHEY and CDR2 SMNVEV (reference sequence). CDR3 region: CASSLGGGDYEQYF. The CDR3 region has the DNA TGTGCCAGCAGTTTGGGAGGGGGGGACTACGAGCAGTACTTC.

Worth noting for this clone: Mismatch with germline at one junction end may stem from a read error. The V call is TRBV4-3, the J call TRBJ1-1; tentatively, D is TRBD1 (6 bases). The CDR3 runs to 14 residues. Germline V lookup: CDR1 LGHNA, CDR2 YSLEER. CDR3 region: CASSPGTSNNEAFF. The CDR3 coding sequence is TGCGCCAGCAGCCCCGGGACAAGCAACAATGAAGCTTTCTTT.